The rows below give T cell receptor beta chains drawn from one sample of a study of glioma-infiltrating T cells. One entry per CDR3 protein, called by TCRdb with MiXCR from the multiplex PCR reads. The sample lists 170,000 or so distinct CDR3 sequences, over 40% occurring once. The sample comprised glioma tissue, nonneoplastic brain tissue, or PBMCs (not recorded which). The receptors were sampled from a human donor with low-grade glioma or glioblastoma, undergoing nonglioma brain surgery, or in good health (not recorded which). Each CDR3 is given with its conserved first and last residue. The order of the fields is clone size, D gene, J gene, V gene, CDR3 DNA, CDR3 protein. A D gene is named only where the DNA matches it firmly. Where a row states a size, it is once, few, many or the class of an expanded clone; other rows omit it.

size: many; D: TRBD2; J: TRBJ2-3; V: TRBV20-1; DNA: TGCAGTGCTAGCTCCCTAGCGGAGAGCACAGATACGCAGTATTTT; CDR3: CSASSLAESTDTQYF
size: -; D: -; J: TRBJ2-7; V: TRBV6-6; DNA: TGTGCCAGCAGTTCGGCAGGGAACTACGAGCAGTACTTC; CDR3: CASSSAGNYEQYF
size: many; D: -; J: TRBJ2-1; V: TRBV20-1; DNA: TGCAGTGCTTTAGAATACAATGAGCAGTTCTTC; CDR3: CSALEYNEQFF
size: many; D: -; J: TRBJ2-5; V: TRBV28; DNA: TGTGCCAGCAGTTTCTCGGGGGAGGGGGAAGAGACCCAGTACTTC; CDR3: CASSFSGEGEETQYF
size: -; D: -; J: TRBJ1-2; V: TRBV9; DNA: TGTGCCAGCAGCCCAACCGCTTACCCCTATGGCTACACCTTC; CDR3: CASSPTAYPYGYTF
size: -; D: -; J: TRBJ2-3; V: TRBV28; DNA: TGTGCCAACAGTCACACAGATACGCAGTATTTT; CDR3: CANSHTDTQYF
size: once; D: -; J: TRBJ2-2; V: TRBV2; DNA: TGTGCCAGCAGAGCTACGAACACCGGGGAGCTGTTTTTT; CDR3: CASRATNTGELFF
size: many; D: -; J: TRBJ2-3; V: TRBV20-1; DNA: TGCAGTGCTAGCCGCCTAGGGGGCGGGGGCACAGATACGCAGTATTTT; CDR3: CSASRLGGGGTDTQYF
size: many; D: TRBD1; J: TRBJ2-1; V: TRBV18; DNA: TGTGCCAGCTCACCTATGACAGGGCACAATGAGCAGTTCTTC; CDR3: CASSPMTGHNEQFF
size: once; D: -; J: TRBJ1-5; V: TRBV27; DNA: TGTGCCAGCTCGGGCGGGGGGGCTCAGCCCCAGCATTTT; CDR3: CASSGGGAQPQHF
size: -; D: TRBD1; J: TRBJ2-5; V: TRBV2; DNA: TGTGCCAGCACGGGACAGCAAGAGACCGAGTACTTC; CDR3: CASTGQQETEYF
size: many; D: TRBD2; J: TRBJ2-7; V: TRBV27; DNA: TGTGCCAGCAAATCCTCTAGCGGGAGTAACTACGAGCAGTACTTC; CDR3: CASKSSSGSNYEQYF
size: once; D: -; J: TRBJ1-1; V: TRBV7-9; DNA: TGTGCCAGCAGATCGCCGAGGGACACTGTAGCTTTCTTT; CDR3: CASRSPRDTVAFF
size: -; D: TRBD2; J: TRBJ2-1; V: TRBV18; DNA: TGTGCCAGCTCACGAGTAATAGACTCGGGAGGGGATGAGCAGTTCTTC; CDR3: CASSRVIDSGGDEQFF
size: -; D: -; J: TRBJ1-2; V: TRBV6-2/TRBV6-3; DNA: TGTGCCAGCAGCTCCGGGACACAGAACTATGGCTACACCTTC; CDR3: CASSSGTQNYGYTF
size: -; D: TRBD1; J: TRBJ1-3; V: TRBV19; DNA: TGTGCCAGTAGGGTCGACAGGGAGGCTGGAAACACCATATATTTT; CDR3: CASRVDREAGNTIYF
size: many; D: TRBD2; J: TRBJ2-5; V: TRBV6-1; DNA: TGTGCCAGCAGTGAAGCGGGGACTAGTCGGGAGACCCAGTACTTC; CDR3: CASSEAGTSRETQYF
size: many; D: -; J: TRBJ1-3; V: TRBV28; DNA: TGTGCCACTTACTCCGGTGGAAACACCATATATTTT; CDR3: CATYSGGNTIYF
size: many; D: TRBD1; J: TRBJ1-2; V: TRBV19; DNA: TGTGCCAGTAGTACACGACAGGGAGATGGCTACACCTTC; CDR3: CASSTRQGDGYTF
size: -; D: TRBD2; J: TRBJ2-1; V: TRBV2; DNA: TGTGCCAGCAGTGGTGTAGCGGGGCTGCTCATCACCTACAATGAGCAGTTCTTC; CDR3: CASSGVAGLLITYNEQFF
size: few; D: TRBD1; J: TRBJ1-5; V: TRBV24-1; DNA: TGTGCCACCAGTGATCGAGGACAGGGGAACAATCAGCCCCAGCATTTT; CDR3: CATSDRGQGNNQPQHF
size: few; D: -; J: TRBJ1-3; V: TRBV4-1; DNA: TGCGCCAGCAGCCAAGATTGGGGAAACTCTGGAAACACCATATATTTT; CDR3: CASSQDWGNSGNTIYF
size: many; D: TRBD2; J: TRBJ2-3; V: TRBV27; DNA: TGTGCCAGCAGTTTGCGGGAGGGAGATACGCAGTATTTT; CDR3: CASSLREGDTQYF
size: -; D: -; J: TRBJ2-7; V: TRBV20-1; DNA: TGCAGTGCTCCTAGAGGGCCACTATACGAGCAGTACTTC; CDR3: CSAPRGPLYEQYF
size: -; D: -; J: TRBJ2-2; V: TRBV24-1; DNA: TGTGCCACCAGTGATTTGAACCCCAGAGCTTGGAACACCGGGGAGCTGTTTTTT; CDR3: CATSDLNPRAWNTGELFF
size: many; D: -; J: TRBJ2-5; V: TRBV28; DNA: TGTGCCAGCAGTTTAAACAGAGATACCCAAGAGACCCAGTACTTC; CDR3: CASSLNRDTQETQYF
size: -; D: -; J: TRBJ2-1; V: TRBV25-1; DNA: -; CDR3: CAGSEWGQGIDEKFF